This T cell receptor beta chain was found in a study of a mutant IDH1 vaccine in newly diagnosed glioma. Time point defined: baseline, week 1 (first vaccination visit). Treatment defined: pre-vaccination baseline after standard-of-care therapy. TCRdb keeps only in-frame clones here, not all; method: immunoSEQ multiplex PCR. Of 68,000 or so clones listed, 70% to 80% are singletons. This receptor was obtained from a man aged 50-60 years with glioma. Sequenced here: PBMCs, sampled from a glioma patient treated with radiotherapy, temozolomide or both.

In DNA, the CDR3 is TGTGCCAGCAGGTGGGTTGGCGCAGATACGCAGTATTTT. It codes for CASRWVGADTQYF. This rearrangement joins TRBV2 to TRBJ2-3; D not certain. Germline V lookup: CDR1 SNHLY, CDR2 FYNNEI. The CDR3 length is 13 residues. V was trimmed by 6 bases and J by 4 bases, leaving 11 bases between them.